Listed here are 8 T cell receptor beta chains from one sample, sequenced in a study of OX40 agonist ivuxolimab in advanced cancers. Sequenced by immunoSEQ multiplex PCR; TCRdb stores in-frame clones only, minus some. There are around 66,000 clones in the sample; approximately 90% occur only once, and over 1% lies in the top ten. This specimen consisted of CD4+ or CD8+ T cells sorted from blood, obtained in a trial of the OX40 agonist ivuxolimab. The receptors derive from an adult with an advanced solid tumor such as melanoma, head and neck, liver or kidney cancer.

V and J are TRBV30 and TRBJ1-5; the match to TRBD1 covers 9 bases. J was trimmed by 5 bases and V by 1 base; bases with no gene match: 0. The CDR3 is 13 residues long. CDR1 and CDR2 (germline): GTSNPN, SVGIG (reference sequence). The CDR3 DNA reads as TGTGCCTGGAGTGGGACAGGGGATCAGCCCCAGCATTTT. Amino acid sequence: CAWSGTGDQPQHF.

V usage is TRBV28 and J usage is TRBJ1-2; 7 nucleotides line up with TRBD1. This CDR3 contains 15 residues. The junction had 4 bases not matched to a gene; V was cut back by 1 base and J by 2 bases. CDR1 and CDR2 from the germline V gene are MDHEN and SYDVKM. The CDR3 reads CASSLSRQGNYGYTF. The CDR3 bases are TGTGCCAGCAGTTTATCCAGACAGGGCAACTATGGCTACACCTTC.

This chain uses TRBV5-1 with TRBJ2-3; D may be TRBD2 (7 bases). Trimming pared 0 bases from V and 5 bases from J, leaving 13 bases between. The CDR3 sequence is 15 residues long. CDR1 is SGHRS and CDR2 is YFSETQ in the germline V gene. This CDR3 reads CASSLGPGEGDTQYF. In DNA, the CDR3 is TGCGCCAGCAGCTTGGGCCCAGGGGAGGGAGATACGCAGTATTTT.

This chain links TRBV12-5 with TRBJ2-2, with 9 nucleotides matching TRBD2. Germline V CDR1 and CDR2: LGHNT, FRNRAP. The J segment lost 4 bases and the V segment lost 6 bases, leaving 3 bases of the junction unmatched. CDR3 length: 14 residues. This chain's CDR3 is CASGTSGPTGELFF. CDR3 DNA: TGTGCTAGTGGCACTAGCGGGCCCACCGGGGAGCTGTTTTTT.

The rearrangement joins TRBV5-1 to TRBJ2-5, with a weak D call TRBD1 (5 bases). Per germline, CDR1 SGHRS and CDR2 YFSETQ. CDR3 size: 15 residues. V was clipped by 0 bases and J by 5 bases, with 14 bases between them. CDR3 amino acids: CASSLAGAKGETQYF. The CDR3 DNA follows: TGCGCCAGCAGCTTGGCCGGAGCAAAGGGGGAGACCCAGTACTTC.

A note on this clone: Additional DNA sequences in this sample encode the identical CDR3. The rearrangement uses TRBV11-2 and TRBJ2-7, with D possibly TRBD1 on 6 matching bases. This CDR3 region has 14 residues. V shed 4 bases and J shed 1 base, with 11 bases lying between them. CDR1 and CDR2 from the germline V gene are SGHAT and FQNNGV. CDR3 sequence (DNA): TGTGCCAGCAGCTCGGGACAATTATCCTACGAGCAGTACTTC. Translated: CASSSGQLSYEQYF.

The V gene is TRBV2, the J gene TRBJ2-7, with 11 bases that match TRBD1. After removal of 5 bases from V and 3 bases from J, the junction contained 6 bases not matched to a gene. The CDR3 covers 15 residues. Germline CDR1 is SNHLY and CDR2 is FYNNEI. For the CDR3, the DNA is TGTGCCAGCAGTAGCACCGGGACAGGGGGCTACGAGCAGTACTTC. Translation gives CASSSTGTGGYEQYF.

The V and J genes are TRBV6-6 and TRBJ1-5; D is ambiguous. Germline V gene data show CDR1 as MNHNY and CDR2 as SVGAGI (reference sequence). Between the trimmed V and J ends, which lost 0 bases and 0 bases, there was a span of 9 bases. This CDR3 is built from 16 residues. DNA of the CDR3: TGTGCCAGCAGTTACTCAGGCCAGTCTAGCAATCAGCCCCAGCATTTT. It codes for CASSYSGQSSNQPQHF.